This is a list of T cell receptor beta chains from one sample in a study of blood T cell repertoires in COVID-19. The method was immunoSEQ multiplex PCR; TCRdb's version includes in-frame clones alone and lacks a portion of them. In the table there are around 88,000 clones, about 78% of which are singletons. The sequencing input was peripheral blood. The receptors derive from a man aged 50 to 59 who had recovered from COVID-19. The CDR3 runs from the conserved cysteine through the conserved F or W. D genes are given only for firm matches. Expanded clones get a size class; other rows say once, few or many, or leave the size out.

CDR3 length: 13; clone size: .; V gene: TRBV29-1; D gene: TRBD2; J gene: TRBJ2-7; CDR3 DNA: TGCAGCGTTGCCCAGCGGGGGTCCTACGAGCAGTACTTC; CDR3 protein: CSVAQRGSYEQYF
CDR3 length: 12; clone size: .; V gene: TRBV9; D gene: .; J gene: TRBJ2-3; CDR3 DNA: TGTGCCAGCGGGCGGGGCACAGATACGCAGTATTTT; CDR3 protein: CASGRGTDTQYF
CDR3 length: 12; clone size: .; V gene: TRBV6-5; D gene: .; J gene: TRBJ1-2; CDR3 DNA: TGTGCCAGCAGGCGCCAGGGGAGCGGCTACACCTTC; CDR3 protein: CASRRQGSGYTF
CDR3 length: 17; clone size: few; V gene: TRBV11-2; D gene: TRBD2; J gene: TRBJ2-7; CDR3 DNA: TGTGCCAGCAGCTTAGGGCTAGCGGGAGGTTCGGTCTACGAGCAGTACTTC; CDR3 protein: CASSLGLAGGSVYEQYF
CDR3 length: 15; clone size: .; V gene: TRBV4-1; D gene: TRBD1; J gene: TRBJ1-5; CDR3 DNA: TGCGCCAGCAGCCGCGGGACAGATAGTAATCAGCCCCAGCATTTT; CDR3 protein: CASSRGTDSNQPQHF
CDR3 length: 12; clone size: .; V gene: TRBV24-1; D gene: .; J gene: TRBJ2-1; CDR3 DNA: TGTGCCACCAGTGATCTGGCCTATGAGCAGTTCTTC; CDR3 protein: CATSDLAYEQFF
CDR3 length: 18; clone size: many; V gene: TRBV7-9; D gene: .; J gene: TRBJ2-7; CDR3 DNA: TGTGCCAGCAGCCCCATCACCCCCAGCAGGGGCTTCTTTTACGAGCAGTACTTC; CDR3 protein: CASSPITPSRGFFYEQYF
CDR3 length: 13; clone size: .; V gene: TRBV29-1; D gene: TRBD1; J gene: TRBJ2-1; CDR3 DNA: TGCAGCGTTGGACAGGGGTCAAGTATTGAGCAGTTCTTC; CDR3 protein: CSVGQGSSIEQFF
CDR3 length: 15; clone size: .; V gene: TRBV21-1; D gene: .; J gene: TRBJ2-7; CDR3 DNA: TGTGCCAGCAGCAAACGGGACAGGGGGCCCTACGAGCAGTACTTC; CDR3 protein: CASSKRDRGPYEQYF
CDR3 length: 17; clone size: many; V gene: TRBV23-1; D gene: TRBD2; J gene: TRBJ2-3; CDR3 DNA: TGCGCCAGCAGTCCGGGACTAGCGGGAGGGCCGGGGGATACGCAGTATTTT; CDR3 protein: CASSPGLAGGPGDTQYF
CDR3 length: 12; clone size: .; V gene: TRBV12-3/TRBV12-4; D gene: TRBD1; J gene: TRBJ1-5; CDR3 DNA: TGTGCCAGCAGCCAAGACAGGGCGCCCCAGCATTTT; CDR3 protein: CASSQDRAPQHF
CDR3 length: 13; clone size: .; V gene: TRBV15; D gene: TRBD1; J gene: TRBJ1-2; CDR3 DNA: TGTGCCACCAGCATAGGGACAGGGAAGGGCTACACCTTC; CDR3 protein: CATSIGTGKGYTF
CDR3 length: 16; clone size: .; V gene: TRBV7-8; D gene: .; J gene: TRBJ2-2; CDR3 DNA: TGTGCCAGCAGCTTAACCCTAGCTGGCAACACCGGGGAGCTGTTTTTT; CDR3 protein: CASSLTLAGNTGELFF
CDR3 length: 12; clone size: .; V gene: TRBV11-1; D gene: .; J gene: TRBJ1-1; CDR3 DNA: TGTGCCAGCAGCTTAGGGACAGATGAAGCTTTCTTT; CDR3 protein: CASSLGTDEAFF
CDR3 length: 16; clone size: .; V gene: TRBV24-1; D gene: TRBD1; J gene: TRBJ1-2; CDR3 DNA: TGTGCCACCAGTGATTCCCGGGACAGTCCTTACTATGGCTACACCTTC; CDR3 protein: CATSDSRDSPYYGYTF
CDR3 length: 13; clone size: .; V gene: TRBV27; D gene: .; J gene: TRBJ1-1; CDR3 DNA: TGTGCCAGCGGGGGGTGGGCGAACACTGAAGCTTTCTTT; CDR3 protein: CASGGWANTEAFF
CDR3 length: 15; clone size: .; V gene: TRBV7-6; D gene: TRBD1; J gene: TRBJ1-1; CDR3 DNA: TGTGCCAGCAGCGTTGACAGGGGGTTGAACACTGAAGCTTTCTTT; CDR3 protein: CASSVDRGLNTEAFF